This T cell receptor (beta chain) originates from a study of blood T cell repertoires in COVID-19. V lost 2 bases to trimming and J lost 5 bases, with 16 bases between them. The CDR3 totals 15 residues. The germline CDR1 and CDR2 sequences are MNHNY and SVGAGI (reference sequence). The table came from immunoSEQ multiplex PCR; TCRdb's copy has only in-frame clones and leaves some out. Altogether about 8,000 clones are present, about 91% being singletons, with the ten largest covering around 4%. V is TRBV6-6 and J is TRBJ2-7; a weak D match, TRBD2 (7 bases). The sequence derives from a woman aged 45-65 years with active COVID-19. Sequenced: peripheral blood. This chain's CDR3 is CASSYGKQGGNEQYF. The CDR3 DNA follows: TGTGCCAGCAGTTACGGGAAACAGGGAGGGAACGAGCAGTACTTC.